The source of this T cell receptor (beta chain) is a study of blood T cell repertoires in COVID-19. Trimming took off 3 bases at V and 7 bases at J, with 16 bases between the two ends. Germline CDR1 is MNHNS and CDR2 is SASEGT. There are 15 residues in the CDR3. Libraries were prepared by immunoSEQ multiplex PCR; TCRdb keeps only in-frame clonotypes and omits some of them. The sample lists over 30,000 clones, 60% to 80% occurring once. The TCR was taken from a man older than 75 with active or convalescent COVID-19. The source material was peripheral blood. J is TRBJ2-1 and V is TRBV6-1; possibly TRBD2 for D (5 bases). CDR3 DNA sequence: TGTGCCAGCAGTGATGTCGAGGGCCCGAGGAATGAGCAGTTCTTC. Residues: CASSDVEGPRNEQFF.